These T cell receptor beta chains were read from a single sample in a study of regulatory T cells in long-lasting Graves disease. TCRdb redid the calling of the multiplex PCR reads with MiXCR, one entry per CDR3 protein. Among 500,000 or so distinct CDR3 sequences, about 16% were seen once, and the ten largest hold more than 20%. The same data also contributed to another study, on T cells in Graves' hyperthyroidism and ophthalmopathy.

The sample consisted of peripheral blood mononuclear cells (PBMCs), taken at new diagnosis, from a patient treated with antithyroid drugs. The receptors originated from a middle-aged woman with Graves disease. CDR3s include the opening cysteine and the closing phenylalanine or tryptophan. The order of the fields is clone size, CDR3 length, D gene, V gene, J gene, CDR3 DNA, CDR3 protein. The D gene is left open where the match is weak. Size is stated for part of the rows, as once, few or many counts, or as a class when the clone is expanded.

clone size: .
CDR3 length: 16
D gene: TRBD2
V gene: TRBV4-2
J gene: TRBJ2-3
CDR3 DNA: TGTGCCAGCAGCCAGCTGATGACTAGCGGGGGGGATACGCAGTATTTT
CDR3 protein: CASSQLMTSGGDTQYF

clone size: many
CDR3 length: 16
D gene: .
V gene: TRBV5-8
J gene: TRBJ1-2
CDR3 DNA: TGTGCCAGCAGCTTGGCAGGGCGCTGGGTAAACTATGGCTACACCTTC
CDR3 protein: CASSLAGRWVNYGYTF

clone size: many
CDR3 length: 13
D gene: .
V gene: TRBV27
J gene: TRBJ1-6
CDR3 DNA: TGTGCCAGCAGTCCCATTCAAGATTCACCCCTCCACTTT
CDR3 protein: CASSPIQDSPLHF

clone size: .
CDR3 length: 15
D gene: .
V gene: TRBV4-1
J gene: TRBJ1-3
CDR3 DNA: TGCGCCAGCAGCCCTCCCGGGACGAGAGGAAACACCATATATTTT
CDR3 protein: CASSPPGTRGNTIYF

clone size: .
CDR3 length: 16
D gene: .
V gene: TRBV6-2/TRBV6-3
J gene: TRBJ2-6
CDR3 DNA: TGTGCCAGCAGCTTAAATGGGGGCCTGGGGGCCAACGTCCTGACTTTC
CDR3 protein: CASSLNGGLGANVLTF

clone size: .
CDR3 length: 12
D gene: .
V gene: TRBV5-1
J gene: TRBJ1-1
CDR3 DNA: TGCGCCAGCAGGACGATGACGACTGAAGCTTTCTTT
CDR3 protein: CASRTMTTEAFF

clone size: many
CDR3 length: 20
D gene: .
V gene: TRBV6-1
J gene: TRBJ1-1
CDR3 DNA: TGTGCCAGCAGTGAAGCCAGGATCATCGGGACGGGGGGCATGAACACTGAAGCTTTCTTT
CDR3 protein: CASSEARIIGTGGMNTEAFF

clone size: .
CDR3 length: 13
D gene: .
V gene: TRBV19
J gene: TRBJ1-1
CDR3 DNA: TGTGCCAGTAGTATGAGAGGGTGGACTGAAGCTTTCTTT
CDR3 protein: CASSMRGWTEAFF

clone size: many
CDR3 length: 16
D gene: .
V gene: TRBV6-1
J gene: TRBJ1-1
CDR3 DNA: TGTGCCAGCAGTGAAATGTTATGGGGAGCGGGCACTGAAGCTTTCTTT
CDR3 protein: CASSEMLWGAGTEAFF

clone size: .
CDR3 length: 16
D gene: .
V gene: TRBV11-2
J gene: TRBJ1-3
CDR3 DNA: TGTGCCAGCAGCTTAGGTGTAGGGTGGTCTGGAAACACCATATATTTT
CDR3 protein: CASSLGVGWSGNTIYF

clone size: many
CDR3 length: 14
D gene: .
V gene: TRBV7-2
J gene: TRBJ1-5
CDR3 DNA: TGTGCCAGCAGCCGGGTAGGGCAAACCCAGCCCCAGCATTTT
CDR3 protein: CASSRVGQTQPQHF

clone size: many
CDR3 length: 13
D gene: TRBD1
V gene: TRBV2
J gene: TRBJ2-3
CDR3 DNA: TGTGCCAGCAGGACAGGGCCCACAGATACGCAGTATTTT
CDR3 protein: CASRTGPTDTQYF

clone size: .
CDR3 length: 15
D gene: .
V gene: TRBV4-2
J gene: TRBJ2-3
CDR3 DNA: TGTGCCAGCAGCCAGAGTGGTAGCGGTGCCTATACGCAGTATTTT
CDR3 protein: CASSQSGSGAYTQYF

clone size: .
CDR3 length: 15
D gene: .
V gene: TRBV16
J gene: TRBJ1-4
CDR3 DNA: TGTGCCAGCAGCCAACTGTCCCCGAGTGGCGAAAAACTGTTTTTT
CDR3 protein: CASSQLSPSGEKLFF

clone size: .
CDR3 length: 14
D gene: TRBD1
V gene: TRBV29-1
J gene: TRBJ2-3
CDR3 DNA: TGCAGCGTTGATCCGGGACAGGGGGCAAATACGCAGTATTTT
CDR3 protein: CSVDPGQGANTQYF

clone size: .
CDR3 length: 15
D gene: TRBD1
V gene: TRBV3-1
J gene: TRBJ1-5
CDR3 DNA: TGTGCCAGCAGCCGGGGACAGGTTAACAATCAGCCCCAGCATTTT
CDR3 protein: CASSRGQVNNQPQHF

clone size: few
CDR3 length: 14
D gene: .
V gene: TRBV4-1
J gene: TRBJ1-4
CDR3 DNA: TGCGCCAGCAGCCAGTATCACCGGGGTGAAAAACTGTTTTTT
CDR3 protein: CASSQYHRGEKLFF

clone size: few
CDR3 length: 15
D gene: TRBD1
V gene: TRBV5-1
J gene: TRBJ2-5
CDR3 DNA: TGCGCCAGCAGCTTCTGGTCACAGGGGGTTGAGACCCAGTACTTC
CDR3 protein: CASSFWSQGVETQYF

clone size: few
CDR3 length: 17
D gene: TRBD1
V gene: TRBV10-3
J gene: TRBJ1-5
CDR3 DNA: TGTGCCATCAGTGAGTCAGTCGGGACAGGGTACAATCAGCCCCAGCATTTT
CDR3 protein: CAISESVGTGYNQPQHF

clone size: few
CDR3 length: 13
D gene: .
V gene: TRBV25-1
J gene: TRBJ2-1
CDR3 DNA: TGTGCCAGCAGTGACGGTAGGGACAATGAGCAGTTCTTC
CDR3 protein: CASSDGRDNEQFF

clone size: many
CDR3 length: 17
D gene: TRBD1
V gene: TRBV6-4
J gene: TRBJ1-1
CDR3 DNA: TGTGCCAGCAGTTACTTGACAGGGAGGAAGATCGGCACTGAAGCTTTCTTT
CDR3 protein: CASSYLTGRKIGTEAFF

clone size: many
CDR3 length: 13
D gene: .
V gene: TRBV3-1
J gene: TRBJ1-1
CDR3 DNA: TGTGCCAGCAGCCGACTCGGGAGCACTGAAGCTTTCTTT
CDR3 protein: CASSRLGSTEAFF

clone size: .
CDR3 length: 15
D gene: TRBD2
V gene: TRBV7-2
J gene: TRBJ2-1
CDR3 DNA: TGTGCCAGCAGCTCGGGGCTAGCGGAAAGTAATGAGCAGTTCTTC
CDR3 protein: CASSSGLAESNEQFF

clone size: many
CDR3 length: 15
D gene: TRBD1
V gene: TRBV13
J gene: TRBJ2-5
CDR3 DNA: TGTGCCAGCAGCTTACTAGGACAGGGGAAAGAGACCCAGTACTTC
CDR3 protein: CASSLLGQGKETQYF

clone size: many
CDR3 length: 15
D gene: .
V gene: TRBV12-3/TRBV12-4
J gene: TRBJ2-2
CDR3 DNA: TGTGCCAGCAGTTTAAACGGGGCGAACACCGGGGAGCTGTTTTTT
CDR3 protein: CASSLNGANTGELFF

clone size: many
CDR3 length: 15
D gene: .
V gene: TRBV11-2
J gene: TRBJ1-1
CDR3 DNA: TGTGCCAGCAGCTCATGGGGGGGGGGGAACACTGAAGCTTTCTTT
CDR3 protein: CASSSWGGGNTEAFF

clone size: many
CDR3 length: 14
D gene: .
V gene: TRBV7-2
J gene: TRBJ1-2
CDR3 DNA: TGTGCCAGCAGCTTAGTAGCAGGGGCGGAGGGCTACACCTTC
CDR3 protein: CASSLVAGAEGYTF

clone size: many
CDR3 length: 13
D gene: .
V gene: TRBV2
J gene: TRBJ2-1
CDR3 DNA: TGTGCCAGCAAGGAGAGTTCCTACAATGAGCAGTTCTTC
CDR3 protein: CASKESSYNEQFF

clone size: few
CDR3 length: 15
D gene: .
V gene: TRBV13
J gene: TRBJ1-2
CDR3 DNA: TGTGCCAGCAGCTTATTCGGAACAGGGAATGTTGGCTACACCTTC
CDR3 protein: CASSLFGTGNVGYTF

clone size: .
CDR3 length: 14
D gene: .
V gene: TRBV5-1
J gene: TRBJ1-2
CDR3 DNA: TGCGCCAGCAGCTTTGTTACAGCTGACTATGGCTACACCTTC
CDR3 protein: CASSFVTADYGYTF

clone size: .
CDR3 length: 15
D gene: TRBD1
V gene: TRBV20-1
J gene: TRBJ2-1
CDR3 DNA: TGCAGTGCTAGAGGGGACGGGACAGGGGGAGATGAGCAGTTCTTC
CDR3 protein: CSARGDGTGGDEQFF

clone size: many
CDR3 length: 14
D gene: .
V gene: TRBV3-1
J gene: TRBJ1-1
CDR3 DNA: TGTGCCAACAGCCAAGAGGTTCTCGGAGGGAGGGCTTTCTTT
CDR3 protein: CANSQEVLGGRAFF

clone size: few
CDR3 length: 14
D gene: .
V gene: TRBV20-1
J gene: TRBJ1-6
CDR3 DNA: TGCAGTGCTAGAACCCCGGGTGGACCTTCACCCCTCCACTTT
CDR3 protein: CSARTPGGPSPLHF

clone size: many
CDR3 length: 12
D gene: .
V gene: TRBV2
J gene: TRBJ1-1
CDR3 DNA: TGTGCCAGTGCCCCCGTTCTTTTGGCAGCTTTCTTT
CDR3 protein: CASAPVLLAAFF

clone size: many
CDR3 length: 16
D gene: TRBD1
V gene: TRBV5-1
J gene: TRBJ2-3
CDR3 DNA: TGCGCCAGCAGCACTTGGACAGGGGGCGCAGAAGATACGCAGTATTTT
CDR3 protein: CASSTWTGGAEDTQYF

clone size: many
CDR3 length: 14
D gene: .
V gene: TRBV10-3
J gene: TRBJ2-1
CDR3 DNA: TGTGCCATCAGTGTTACGCGAAGCTCCAATGAGCAGTTCTTC
CDR3 protein: CAISVTRSSNEQFF

clone size: .
CDR3 length: 15
D gene: TRBD2
V gene: TRBV3-1
J gene: TRBJ2-1
CDR3 DNA: TGTGCCAGCAGCCTTGGGGAGCGGGGTAGGTATGAGCAGTTCTTC
CDR3 protein: CASSLGERGRYEQFF

clone size: .
CDR3 length: 12
D gene: TRBD2
V gene: TRBV29-1
J gene: TRBJ2-1
CDR3 DNA: TGCAGCGTTGCGGCGGGGGTTCACGAGCAGTTCTTC
CDR3 protein: CSVAAGVHEQFF

clone size: .
CDR3 length: 19
D gene: .
V gene: TRBV7-9
J gene: TRBJ1-1
CDR3 DNA: TGTGCCAGCAGCTTAGCGACCCCGGGACTCGTAGGCATGAACACTGAAGCTTTCTTT
CDR3 protein: CASSLATPGLVGMNTEAFF

clone size: many
CDR3 length: 14
D gene: .
V gene: TRBV6-1
J gene: TRBJ1-4
CDR3 DNA: TGTGCCAGCAGTTTAGATGCAACTAATGAAAAACTGTTTTTT
CDR3 protein: CASSLDATNEKLFF

clone size: few
CDR3 length: 12
D gene: TRBD1
V gene: TRBV7-9
J gene: TRBJ2-7
CDR3 DNA: TGTGCCAGCAGCGGACAGGGGGCCGAGCAGTACTTC
CDR3 protein: CASSGQGAEQYF

clone size: many
CDR3 length: 17
D gene: TRBD2
V gene: TRBV12-3/TRBV12-4
J gene: TRBJ2-2
CDR3 DNA: TGTGCCAGCAGCTCTACTTACGGGGGGGTAGACACCGGGGAGCTGTTTTTT
CDR3 protein: CASSSTYGGVDTGELFF

clone size: .
CDR3 length: 15
D gene: TRBD1
V gene: TRBV4-1
J gene: TRBJ1-6
CDR3 DNA: TGCGCCAGCAGCCAACCGGGACAGGCCAGTTCACCCCTCCACTTT
CDR3 protein: CASSQPGQASSPLHF